The TCR beta chain described here comes from a study of OX40 agonist ivuxolimab in advanced cancers. Study in general: Patients received ivuxolimab, an agonistic anti-OX40 (CD134) antibody. Dose-escalation subjects each had hepatocellular carcinoma, melanoma, renal cell or head and neck cancer. The mean age was approximately 60 years, ranging from about 23 to 79, with more than 70% of participants male.

This CDR3 is built from 16 residues. Per germline, CDR1 SNHLY and CDR2 FYNNEI. With 4 bases clipped from V and 2 bases from J, the junction kept 9 bases outside the gene matches. The protocol was immunoSEQ multiplex PCR, while the TCRdb copy is restricted to in-frame clones and leaves out a portion. The data show about 35,000 clones, 92% seen once. The V and J genes are TRBV2 and TRBJ2-7; 9 nucleotides align to TRBD1. The clonotype originates from an adult with an advanced solid tumor such as melanoma, head and neck, liver or kidney cancer. Specimen: CD4+ or CD8+ T cells sorted from blood, collected in a trial of the OX40 agonist ivuxolimab. The CDR3 bases are TGTGCCAGCAGTGGTGATTCCGGGACAGGGCCCTACGAGCAGTACTTC. Protein product: CASSGDSGTGPYEQYF.